Listed here are 3 T cell receptor beta chains from one sample, sequenced in a study of blood T cell repertoires in COVID-19. Clones were read by immunoSEQ multiplex PCR, and TCRdb kept only the in-frame ones, dropping some. The data contain 85,000 to 95,000 clones, more than 75% of them singletons. The sequenced sample was peripheral blood. Every receptor here comes from a human donor in a cohort sampled during active COVID-19.

The V call is TRBV11-2, the J call TRBJ2-7; TRBD1 matches 12 bases. Germline lookup yields CDR1 SGHAT and CDR2 FQNNGV. This CDR3 contains 15 residues. V lost 5 bases, J lost 4 bases, and 6 bases stayed unmatched. The CDR3 region has the DNA TGTGCCAGCAGCCCGGGACAGGGGGCGAGGTACGAGCAGTACTTC. This codes for CASSPGQGARYEQYF.

The chain links TRBV19 to TRBJ1-5; D unresolved. This CDR3 is built from 14 residues. Trimming pared 9 bases from V and 0 bases from J, leaving 12 bases between. Per the germline V gene, CDR1 is LNHDA and CDR2 is SQIVND (reference sequence). The CDR3 nucleotides read TGTGCCAGCCACCCGGGAAATAGCAATCAGCCCCAGCATTTT. It is translated as CASHPGNSNQPQHF.

The chain carries TRBV4-3 and TRBJ1-2, with TRBD1 identical over 8 bases. After removal of 3 bases from V and 3 bases from J, the junction contained 6 bases not matched to a gene. Germline V gene lookup returns CDR1 LGHNA and CDR2 YSLEER. There are 15 residues in the CDR3. This CDR3 is CASSQDHRGYYGYTF. The CDR3, as DNA: TGCGCCAGCAGCCAGGATCACAGGGGGTACTATGGCTACACCTTC.